This is a list of T cell receptor beta chains from one sample in a study of tumor-infiltrating lymphocytes in localized non-small cell lung cancer. This table comes from immunoSEQ multiplex PCR, and its TCRdb copy is limited to in-frame clones, with some not included. The data hold around 16,000 clones, with around three quarters observed a single time. The specimen was lung tumor tissue. These TCRs come from a human donor with non-small cell lung cancer. CDR3s include the opening cysteine and the closing phenylalanine or tryptophan. The D gene is left open where the match is weak. The listing skips clone size in some rows; elsewhere it reads once, few, many or a size class.

>TRBV2|TRBJ2-2|-|TRBD2
TGTGCCAGCAGTGAAAGCCCACTAGCGGGAACCGGGGAGCTGTTTTTT
CASSESPLAGTGELFF
>TRBV6-5|TRBJ2-7|large|TRBD2
TGTGCCAGCAGTTACGGGACTAGCGGGACCTACGAGCAGTACTTC
CASSYGTSGTYEQYF
>TRBV29-1|TRBJ2-3|-|-
TGCAGCGTTGAAAACACAGATACGCAGTATTTT
CSVENTDTQYF
>TRBV2|TRBJ2-2|-|TRBD1
TGTGCCAGCAGGTCAAGGACAGGGGGCTTCGCCGGGGAGCTGTTTTTT
CASRSRTGGFAGELFF
>TRBV6-5|TRBJ2-3|few|TRBD2
TGTGCCAGCAGCCGGACTAGCGGGGGTGGAGATACGCAGTATTTT
CASSRTSGGGDTQYF
>TRBV19|TRBJ1-1|-|TRBD1
TGTGCCAGTAGTATAGGTGCAGGGGGGGCTGAAGCTTTCTTT
CASSIGAGGAEAFF
>TRBV5-1|TRBJ2-7|-|TRBD1
TGCGCCAGCAGCTCGGGGACAGCTTACGAGCAGTACTTC
CASSSGTAYEQYF
>TRBV20-1|TRBJ1-2|-|-
TGCAGTGCCCACCACCAGGGTGGCTACACCTTC
CSAHHQGGYTF
>TRBV6-5|TRBJ1-2|-|-
TGTGCCAGCAGCCCCCAGGCAGGGCCGTCCTATGGCTACACCTTC
CASSPQAGPSYGYTF
>TRBV7-6|TRBJ2-3|-|-
TGTGCCAGCCGGGCCGGGGCTGGCACAGATACGCAGTATTTT
CASRAGAGTDTQYF
>TRBV30|TRBJ1-2|few|TRBD1
TGTGCCTGGAGTGTAGGGGGCGGCTACACCTTC
CAWSVGGGYTF
>TRBV11-3|TRBJ1-2|-|TRBD1
TGTGCCAGCAGAATGACAGGGGGTTGGGGCTACACCTTC
CASRMTGGWGYTF
>TRBV28|TRBJ2-7|-|-
TGTGCCAGCAGCCAGACAGTCCAGATCGAGCAGTACTTC
CASSQTVQIEQYF
>TRBV5-1|TRBJ2-3|once|TRBD2
TGCGCCAGCAGAAATATTTTTACCGGGACTAGCGCAGATACGCAGTATTTT
CASRNIFTGTSADTQYF
>TRBV6-1|TRBJ1-2|-|-
TGTGCCAGCACACAGGGCCTTTTTAATGGCTACACCTTC
CASTQGLFNGYTF
>TRBV6-5|TRBJ2-7|-|-
TGTGCCAGCATCTCACGGGAGACCTACGAGCAGTACTTC
CASISRETYEQYF
>TRBV19|TRBJ1-5|-|TRBD1
TGTGCCAGTAGAACAACCGGGACAGGGGTGAATAGCAATCAGCCCCAGCATTTT
CASRTTGTGVNSNQPQHF
>TRBV7-6|TRBJ1-4|once|TRBD1
TGTGCCAGCAGCTCAGAGGGACAGCCAAATGAAAAACTGTTTTTT
CASSSEGQPNEKLFF
>TRBV7-8|TRBJ2-1|-|TRBD2
TGTGCCAGCAGGGGACTAGCGGGAGATATAAATGAGCAGTTCTTC
CASRGLAGDINEQFF
>TRBV2|TRBJ1-1|-|-
TGTGCCTCATGGGCTAACACTGAAGCTTTCTTT
CASWANTEAFF
>TRBV6-1|TRBJ1-1|-|-
TGTGCCAGCAGTGAGGGGGGGACAAGAAGGGAAGCTTTCTTT
CASSEGGTRREAFF
>TRBV6-5|TRBJ1-5|-|-
TGTGCCAGCAGTTACGAAGGGGGTTATAGCAATCAGCCCCAGCATTTT
CASSYEGGYSNQPQHF
>TRBV7-9|TRBJ1-1|-|-
TGTGCCAGCAGTAGGGGCGTCAAGGACACTGAAGCTTTCTTT
CASSRGVKDTEAFF
>TRBV2|TRBJ1-1|-|-
TGTGCCAGCAGCCTCTTGACAGCGAACACTGAAGCTTTCTTT
CASSLLTANTEAFF
>TRBV18|TRBJ1-1|-|TRBD1
TGTGCCAGCTCACCTCCGCCGGGGACAGTGAAGAACACTGAAGCTTTCTTT
CASSPPPGTVKNTEAFF
>TRBV27|TRBJ1-5|-|TRBD1
TGTGCCAGCAGTGTCGACAGGGACTTCAATCAGCCCCAGCATTTT
CASSVDRDFNQPQHF
>TRBV4-2|TRBJ2-2|-|-
TGTGCCAGCAGCCAAAACGACAGAAAAAACACCGGGGAGCTGTTTTTT
CASSQNDRKNTGELFF
>TRBV27|TRBJ2-3|-|-
TGTGCCAGCAGTCCCACTTCATCCCTAACAGATACGCAGTATTTT
CASSPTSSLTDTQYF
>TRBV5-1|TRBJ2-7|-|-
TGCGCCAGCAGCTATTTACAGGGTTACCTCTACGAGCAGTACTTC
CASSYLQGYLYEQYF
>TRBV29-1|TRBJ2-5|-|TRBD2
TGCAGCGCCGAGAGCGGGGTAGAGACCCAGTACTTC
CSAESGVETQYF
>TRBV5-8|TRBJ1-1|-|-
TGTGCCAGCAGCAAGATTTTTACAGCGAACACTGAAGCTTTCTTT
CASSKIFTANTEAFF
>TRBV2|TRBJ1-1|-|-
TGTGCCAGCAGGGTGACAGTGAACACTGAAGCTTTCTTT
CASRVTVNTEAFF
>TRBV4-1|TRBJ1-2|few|-
TGCGCCAGCAGCCAAGATCGGACAGAGGCGGATGGCTACACCTTC
CASSQDRTEADGYTF
>TRBV7-8|TRBJ2-7|-|TRBD2
TGTGCCAGCAGCCTTCGACTAGCGGAGCCCTACGAGCAGTACTTC
CASSLRLAEPYEQYF
>TRBV19|TRBJ2-1|-|-
TGTGCCAGTAGTGGGCAACGGGGGTGGAATGAGCAGTTCTTC
CASSGQRGWNEQFF
>TRBV12-5|TRBJ1-2|-|-
TGTGCTAGTGGTTTGTCCTCCGGGACACTTGCTAACTATGGCTACACCTTC
CASGLSSGTLANYGYTF
>TRBV27|TRBJ2-7|-|-
TGTGCCAGCAGTTCCCCTTCATTGAATTACGAGCAGTACTTC
CASSSPSLNYEQYF
>TRBV5-1|TRBJ2-7|-|-
TGCGCCAGCAGCCTGGGGAGTTTAGGCTACGAGCAGTACTTC
CASSLGSLGYEQYF
>TRBV29-1|TRBJ2-7|once|TRBD1
TGCAGTGCAACGGGACAGCTTTACGAGCAGTACTTC
CSATGQLYEQYF
>TRBV30|TRBJ2-2|-|TRBD2
TGTGCCTGGAGTAGGTCTAGCGGTTGGGGGACCGGGGAGCTGTTTTTT
CAWSRSSGWGTGELFF
>TRBV5-1|TRBJ2-3|-|-
TGCGCCAGCACACCGGGGGGCGGGGATACGCAGTATTTT
CASTPGGGDTQYF
>TRBV9|TRBJ2-5|-|-
TGTGCCAGCAGCGTAGATTTAGGGGAAGAGACCCAGTACTTC
CASSVDLGEETQYF
>TRBV7-3|TRBJ2-2|-|TRBD2
TGTGCCAGCAGCTCGGGGGGGTTAGAGAACACCGGGGAGCTGTTTTTT
CASSSGGLENTGELFF
>TRBV18|TRBJ1-1|few|-
TGTGCCAGCTCACCAGGGCAGGTTCGGAACACTGAAGCTTTCTTT
CASSPGQVRNTEAFF
>TRBV5-6|TRBJ1-5|-|-
TGTGCCAGCAGCTTTGGGCAGGGGAATCAGCCCCAGCATTTT
CASSFGQGNQPQHF
>TRBV4-3|TRBJ1-3|-|TRBD1
TGCGCCAGCAGCCAGGGACAGGGGACTGGAAACACCATATATTTT
CASSQGQGTGNTIYF
>TRBV4-1|TRBJ2-7|-|-
TGCGCCAGCAGCCAAGATCCTAACAGCCCCTCCTACGAGCAGTACTTC
CASSQDPNSPSYEQYF
>TRBV6-5|TRBJ2-5|-|-
TGTGCCAGCAGTTACGGGGGGCAGGAGACCCAGTACTTC
CASSYGGQETQYF
>TRBV6-6|TRBJ1-5|-|-
TGTGCCAGCAGTTCCAATCAGCCCCAGCATTTT
CASSSNQPQHF
>TRBV18|TRBJ2-1|few|-
TGTGCCAGCTCATACCGGACACCCCGGGAAAACAATGAGCAGTTCTTC
CASSYRTPRENNEQFF
>TRBV7-9|TRBJ2-5|-|TRBD1
TGTGCCAGCAGCACCGGGACAGCCAACCAAGAGACCCAGTACTTC
CASSTGTANQETQYF
>TRBV7-8|TRBJ1-1|-|TRBD1
TGTGCCAGCAGCGCCAGGGGGCAAGGGGACACTGAAGCTTTCTTT
CASSARGQGDTEAFF
>TRBV7-3|TRBJ2-3|-|-
TGTGCCAGCAGCATAGGAGCTAGCACAGATACGCAGTATTTT
CASSIGASTDTQYF
>TRBV2|TRBJ2-1|few|-
TGTGCCAGCAGTGAATTAGAGGACGGGCATAATGAGCAGTTCTTC
CASSELEDGHNEQFF